This TCR beta chain came from a study of blood T cell repertoires in COVID-19. Whole-study context: The United States, Italy and Spain supplied acute and convalescent COVID-19 samples.

Trimming pared 2 bases from V and 9 bases from J, leaving 23 bases between. CDR3 length: 17 residues. Germline V CDR1 and CDR2: MNHNS, SASEGT. Methods used by the authors: Estimation of nucleated cell counts was performed using reference gene primer amplification. TCRdb's copy holds only in-frame clones and misses some; the assay was immunoSEQ multiplex PCR. V, J and clone size are those of that table, while D and trimming were read from the DNA. The table shows some 330,000 clones, with just over 85% occurring only once. The study recruited people aged about 18 to 89 years across around 23 US areas. Two negative PCRs, clearance, or symptom resolution were required of recovered Cohort 3 donors.

Sequencing input: PBMCs or T cells enriched from blood (not recorded which). J is TRBJ2-1 and V is TRBV6-1; a possible D gene is TRBD2 (5 bases). The TCR originated in a man between 25 and 39 years old who had recovered from COVID-19. The CDR3, as DNA: TGTGCCAGCAGTGAAATCGCTAGCCCGCGGAGGATCAGTGAGCAGTTCTTC. This codes for CASSEIASPRRISEQFF.